This entry lists 19 T cell receptor beta chains sequenced from one sample in a study of radiotherapy plus CTLA-4 blockade in lung cancer. The assay was immunoSEQ multiplex PCR, and TCRdb's table has in-frame clones only and misses some. This table has under 55,000 clones, 75% to 90% appearing once. The sequencing here drew on peripheral blood, taken from a patient treated with radiotherapy plus ipilimumab. These receptors were taken from a human donor with non-small cell lung cancer who had stable disease on radiotherapy plus ipilimumab.

A word on this clone: One end of the junction fails to match germline, which may point to a read error. The chain couples TRBV5-8 to TRBJ2-5; 11 positions match TRBD2. Germline V gene lookup returns CDR1 SGHTS and CDR2 YDEGEE. This CDR3 has 17 residues. This CDR3 reads CASSLYSGRGYQKTQYF. CDR3 in DNA: TGTGCCAGCAGCTTGTATAGCGGGAGGGGGTACCAAAAGACCCAGTACTTC.

V gene TRBV19 combines with J gene TRBJ2-7; 7 positions agree with TRBD1. The V segment lost 7 bases and the J segment 0 bases; nucleotides outside the gene matches: 9. This CDR3 is built from 15 residues. The germline gives CDR1 LNHDA, CDR2 SQIVND (reference sequence). Here the CDR3 reads CASTKVGTASYEQYF. As DNA, the CDR3 is TGTGCCAGTACCAAAGTCGGGACAGCCTCCTACGAGCAGTACTTC.

J is TRBJ2-5 and V is TRBV11-2; 7 nucleotides align to TRBD1. The CDR3 runs 14 residues. Germline loops: CDR1 SGHAT, CDR2 FQNNGV. Germline trimming cut 1 base from V and 5 bases from J; bases unmatched to any gene: 4. The CDR3 loop is CASSLGTGGETQYF. In DNA, the CDR3 is TGTGCCAGCAGCTTAGGGACAGGCGGCGAGACCCAGTACTTC.

The chain is built from TRBV7-2 and TRBJ1-1; D ambiguous. The length of the CDR3 is 15 residues. CDR1 and CDR2 (germline): SGHTA, FQGNSA. The V and J ends lost 4 bases and 3 bases respectively, with 15 bases between them. DNA for the CDR3: TGTGCCAGCAGCTCCCGGCGGGAGGGATACACTGAAGCTTTCTTT. This encodes CASSSRREGYTEAFF.

This clone was observed once. CDR3 nucleotides: TGTGCCAGCAGCTTATGGCGCGGGAGGGCGGAGACCCAGTACTTC. Its translation is CASSLWRGRAETQYF. V and J are TRBV11-2 and TRBJ2-5; 9 bases are a match to TRBD2. CDR3 length: 15 amino acids. V lost 2 bases to trimming and J lost 5 bases; unmatched junction nucleotides: 6. Germline V gives CDR1 SGHAT, CDR2 FQNNGV. The complete variable domain, with remaining parts taken from reference TRBV11-2 and TRBJ2-5, reads EAGVAQSPRYKIIEKRQSVAFWCNPISGHATLYWYQQILGQGPKLLIQFQNNGVVDDSQLPKDRFSAERLKGVDSTLKIQPAKLEDSAVYLCASSLWRGRAETQYFGPGTRLLVL.

The V call is TRBV7-9, the J call TRBJ2-5, with 8 nucleotides matching TRBD1. This CDR3 has 14 amino acids. Germline loops: CDR1 SEHNR, CDR2 FQNEAQ (reference sequence). Losses at the gene ends were 0 bases for V and 7 bases for J; bases not matched to a gene: 4. The CDR3 DNA follows: TGTGCCAGCAGCTTAGCAGGACAGGGTGGGACCCAGTACTTC. It yields the protein CASSLAGQGGTQYF.

This clone occurred once. Other nucleotide sequences in the sample specify the same CDR3. This rearrangement joins TRBV7-9 to TRBJ1-1; 7 bases fit TRBD1. The trim removed 5 bases at V and 1 base at J, leaving 7 bases unmatched. Germline V lookup: CDR1 SEHNR, CDR2 FQNEAQ (reference sequence). The CDR3 loop spans 15 amino acids. The CDR3 region is CASSIRDRGNTEAFF. The DNA for the CDR3 is TGTGCCAGCAGCATTCGGGACAGAGGGAACACTGAAGCTTTCTTT. Full variable domain (missing parts from reference TRBV7-9 and TRBJ1-1): DTGVSQNPRHKITKRGQNVTFRCDPISEHNRLYWYRQTLGQGPEFLTYFQNEAQLEKSRLLSDRFSAERPKGSFSTLEIQRTEQGDSAMYLCASSIRDRGNTEAFFGQGTRLTVV.

The CDR3 DNA is TGCGCCAGCAGCCCCGGGAATAGCGGGAGATACAATGAGCAGTTCTTC. This translates into CASSPGNSGRYNEQFF. V and J are TRBV4-1 and TRBJ2-1; 9 nucleotides line up with TRBD2. The CDR3 contains 16 residues. Per germline, CDR1 MGHRA and CDR2 YSYEKL. After removal of 4 bases from V and 4 bases from J, the junction contained 8 bases not matched to a gene.

This clone was picked up one time. The CDR3 DNA follows: TGTGCCAGCAGCTTGACAGGTGCCGAGCAGTACTTC. Residues: CASSLTGAEQYF. This chain connects TRBV13 to TRBJ2-7; a possible D gene is TRBD1 (6 bases). The CDR3 runs 12 residues. Trimming left V 3 bases short and J 6 bases short, with 9 bases between. Germline V gene data show CDR1 as PRHDT and CDR2 as FYEKMQ (reference sequence).

This chain joins TRBV9 and TRBJ1-3; 8 nucleotides line up with TRBD1. V lost 4 bases, J lost 4 bases, and 4 bases stayed unmatched. There are 14 residues in the CDR3. CDR1 and CDR2 from the germline V gene are SGDLS and YYNGEE. The CDR3 nucleotides read TGTGCCAGCAGCCCCAGGGGGCGCGGAAACACCATATATTTT. It translates to CASSPRGRGNTIYF.

The V gene is TRBV7-2, the J gene TRBJ2-5, with TRBD2 as a possible D gene (5 bases). V lost 5 bases, J lost 1 base, and 17 bases lay in between. CDR1 and CDR2 (germline): SGHTA, FQGNSA. The CDR3 contains 16 residues. CDR3 residues: CASSPGLSNFQETQYF. The CDR3 DNA follows: TGTGCCAGCAGCCCAGGACTGTCCAACTTCCAAGAGACCCAGTACTTC.

The genes are TRBV28 and TRBJ2-7, with 11 nucleotides matching TRBD1. V was pared by 6 bases and J by 4 bases, with 11 bases of the junction left unmatched. CDR1 and CDR2 from the germline V gene are MDHEN and SYDVKM. The CDR3 totals 16 residues. This CDR3 reads CASSTDTGTGGYEQYF. CDR3 DNA sequence: TGTGCCAGCAGCACTGATACCGGGACAGGGGGGTACGAGCAGTACTTC.

This clone counts as medium-sized. CDR3 region: CASGGAHYTEAFF. CDR3 sequence (DNA): TGTGCCAGCGGGGGGGCCCATTATACTGAAGCTTTCTTT. The V gene is TRBV19, the J gene TRBJ1-1; tentative D call: TRBD1 (6 bases). In germline, CDR1 is LNHDA, CDR2 SQIVND (reference sequence). V was trimmed by 9 bases and J by 5 bases, leaving 16 bases between them. The CDR3 has 13 amino acids.

The CDR3 region is CASSEPVRHEQYF. CDR3 sequence (DNA): TGTGCCAGCAGTGAGCCGGTGAGGCACGAGCAGTACTTC. The V call is TRBV28, the J call TRBJ2-7; D unresolved. The CDR3 contains 13 residues. The germline V gene encodes CDR1 MDHEN and CDR2 SYDVKM. Trimming left V 5 bases short and J 5 bases short, with 13 bases between. The complete variable domain, with remaining parts taken from reference TRBV28 and TRBJ2-7, reads DVKVTQSSRYLVKRTGEKVFLECVQDMDHENMFWYRQDPGLGLRLIYFSYDVKMKEKGDIPEGYSVSREKKERFSLILESASTNQTSMYLCASSEPVRHEQYFGPGTRLTVT.

The CDR3 DNA reads TGTGCCAGCAGCAATCCGCTAGCGATACCTGGGAATGAGCAGTTCTTC. Amino acids: CASSNPLAIPGNEQFF. The genes are TRBV7-6 and TRBJ2-1; perhaps TRBD2 as D (6 bases). Germline V gene lookup returns CDR1 SGHVS and CDR2 FNYEAQ. V lost 5 bases and J 7 bases, leaving 21 bases between the germline ends. The CDR3 sequence is 16 residues long.

This rearrangement joins TRBV27 to TRBJ2-7; D is perhaps TRBD2 (5 bases). Trimming took off 5 bases at V and 4 bases at J, with 9 bases between the two ends. The length of the CDR3 is 12 residues. Germline assignment: CDR1 MNHEY and CDR2 SMNVEV (reference sequence). CDR3 protein: CASSRGRYEQYF. The CDR3 nucleotides are TGTGCCAGCAGTCGGGGTCGGTACGAGCAGTACTTC.

Points on this clone: A junction boundary mismatches the germline segment, possibly from a read error. The chain uses TRBV18 and TRBJ2-2, with 9 bases identical to TRBD1. The CDR3 sequence is 16 residues long. Germline V gene data show CDR1 as KGHSH and CDR2 as LQKENI. The CDR3 sequence: CASSPQGASYTGELFF. The DNA for the CDR3 is TGTGCCAGCTCCCCACAGGGGGCTTCGTATACCGGGGAGCTGTTTTTT.

V is TRBV5-4 and J is TRBJ2-3; 13 bases are shared with TRBD2. The CDR3 sequence is 16 residues long. Germline V gene data show CDR1 as SGHNT and CDR2 as YYREEE (reference sequence). Trimming cost V 4 bases and J 2 bases; bases outside gene matches: 4. This CDR3 is CASSATSGRATDTQYF. The CDR3 DNA sequence: TGTGCCAGCAGCGCAACTAGCGGGAGGGCCACAGATACGCAGTATTTT.

The rearrangement joins TRBV5-4 to TRBJ1-2; a weak D match, TRBD1 (6 bases). Trimming shortened V by 4 bases and J by 5 bases, and 15 bases separated the two germline ends. The CDR3 sequence is 14 residues long. Germline values: CDR1 SGHNT, CDR2 YYREEE (reference sequence). The CDR3 DNA follows: TGTGCCAGCAGCCTGGGCAGGGACACTTATGGCTACACCTTC. It specifies CASSLGRDTYGYTF.